A selection of T cell receptor beta chains follows, all from one sample in a study of blood T cell repertoires in COVID-19. Clones were sequenced by immunoSEQ multiplex PCR, and TCRdb holds only the in-frame ones, with some missing. Of 390,000 or so clones listed, 70% to 90% were seen once; the top ten hold 2.5% to 3.5%. The sequenced sample consisted of peripheral blood. These receptors were collected from a young woman with COVID-19, enrolled during active disease. The CDR3 runs from the conserved cysteine through the conserved F or W. Each record gives: clone size, D gene, CDR3 length, V gene, J gene, CDR3 protein, CDR3 DNA. The D gene is left open where the match is weak. Clone size appears in some rows only: once, few, many, or a class for an expanded clone.

-	TRBD1	14	TRBV5-1	TRBJ2-1	CASSLQTGSNEQFF	TGCGCCAGCAGCCTCCAGACAGGGAGCAATGAGCAGTTCTTC
-	-	13	TRBV12-3/TRBV12-4	TRBJ2-2	CASSRIDSGELFF	TGTGCCAGCAGTCGGATTGACTCCGGGGAGCTGTTTTTT
-	TRBD2	17	TRBV6-2/TRBV6-3	TRBJ2-5	CASSPRYSAGGLETQYF	TGTGCCAGCAGTCCCCGATACTCAGCGGGGGGGCTGGAGACCCAGTACTTC
-	TRBD1	16	TRBV2	TRBJ1-2	CASSHPSGQGAAGYTF	TGTGCCAGCAGTCACCCATCAGGACAGGGGGCTGCGGGCTACACCTTC
-	TRBD1	14	TRBV19	TRBJ2-4	CASQPRTGKNIQYF	TGTGCCAGCCAACCCAGGACAGGCAAAAACATTCAGTACTTC
-	TRBD1	13	TRBV5-1	TRBJ2-5	CASSSTGEETQYF	TGCGCCAGCAGCTCCACAGGGGAAGAGACCCAGTACTTC
-	-	16	TRBV19	TRBJ2-5	CASSIEPAPSGETQYF	TGTGCCAGTAGTATAGAGCCGGCCCCATCGGGAGAGACCCAGTACTTC
once	TRBD2	14	TRBV9	TRBJ2-1	CASSVTSGHNEQFF	TGTGCCAGCAGCGTGACTAGCGGCCACAATGAGCAGTTCTTC
-	TRBD1	13	TRBV5-1	TRBJ2-2	CASSGDRTGELFF	TGCGCCAGCAGCGGGGACAGAACCGGGGAGCTGTTTTTT
-	TRBD2	17	TRBV4-3	TRBJ2-3	CASSQTTSGIGTDTQYF	TGCGCCAGCAGCCAAACGACTAGCGGGATAGGTACAGATACGCAGTATTTT
-	-	12	TRBV7-9	TRBJ1-3	CASSAGGNTIYF	TGTGCCAGCAGCGCGGGTGGAAACACCATATATTTT
-	-	13	TRBV6-2/TRBV6-3	TRBJ1-5	CASSSGAWQPQHF	TGTGCCAGCAGTTCTGGGGCTTGGCAGCCCCAGCATTTT
-	-	12	TRBV6-5	TRBJ1-6	CAESSYNSPLHF	TGTGCGGAGAGCTCCTATAATTCACCCCTCCACTTT
-	-	15	TRBV6-6	TRBJ2-2	CASSSRGGYTGELFF	TGTGCCAGCAGCTCGAGAGGGGGATACACCGGGGAGCTGTTTTTT
-	TRBD2	17	TRBV5-8	TRBJ2-1	CASSLDLGGTRVGEQFF	TGTGCCAGCAGCTTGGACCTGGGAGGGACTAGGGTGGGTGAGCAGTTCTTC
-	-	13	TRBV27	TRBJ1-2	CASSRDRFYGYTF	TGTGCCAGCAGCCGCGACAGGTTCTATGGCTACACCTTC
-	TRBD2	17	TRBV5-1	TRBJ2-5	CASSKLAGGPRQETQYF	TGCGCCAGCAGCAAACTAGCGGGGGGGCCTCGGCAAGAGACCCAGTACTTC
-	-	15	TRBV18	TRBJ1-4	CASSPSAGGGEKLFF	TGTGCCAGCTCACCCTCGGCCGGGGGGGGAGAAAAACTGTTTTTT
-	TRBD1	15	TRBV7-9	TRBJ1-4	CASSPSLRGEEKLFF	TGTGCCAGCAGCCCCTCCCTCAGGGGGGAAGAAAAACTGTTTTTT
-	-	15	TRBV11-3	TRBJ2-4	CASSLIGGGENIQYF	TGTGCCAGCAGCTTAATAGGGGGTGGTGAAAACATTCAGTACTTC
-	-	15	TRBV7-2	TRBJ1-5	CASSPQGARNQPQHF	TGTGCCAGCAGCCCCCAAGGGGCGAGGAATCAGCCCCAGCATTTT
-	-	13	TRBV29-1	TRBJ1-4	CSVVSTFNEKLFF	TGCAGCGTTGTTAGTACTTTTAATGAAAAACTGTTTTTT
-	TRBD2	20	TRBV27	TRBJ2-1	CASRPGRGLAGGPFYNEQFF	TGTGCCAGCAGACCCGGTCGGGGCCTAGCGGGGGGGCCATTCTACAATGAGCAGTTCTTC
-	-	12	TRBV18	TRBJ2-7	CASSPNKYEQYF	TGTGCCAGCTCACCAAACAAGTACGAGCAGTACTTC
-	-	13	TRBV5-4	TRBJ2-3	CASSPWGADTQYF	TGTGCCAGCAGCCCCTGGGGGGCAGATACGCAGTATTTT
-	TRBD2	19	TRBV27	TRBJ2-3	CASSLSSGRALASTDTQYF	TGTGCCAGCAGTTTGTCGAGCGGGAGGGCCCTTGCTAGCACAGATACGCAGTATTTT
-	TRBD1	17	TRBV27	TRBJ1-6	CASSFQPGDRDNSPLHF	TGTGCCAGCAGTTTCCAACCCGGGGACAGGGATAATTCACCCCTCCACTTT
-	TRBD2	15	TRBV5-1	TRBJ2-2	CASSRRESDTGELFF	TGCGCCAGCAGTCGGCGGGAGTCGGACACCGGGGAGCTGTTTTTT
-	-	12	TRBV6-2/TRBV6-3	TRBJ2-1	CASSLQGWEQFF	TGTGCCAGCAGTTTACAGGGCTGGGAGCAGTTCTTC
-	-	13	TRBV2	TRBJ2-5	CASSIRGGETQYF	TGTGCCAGCAGTATACGGGGTGGAGAGACCCAGTACTTC
-	-	17	TRBV28	TRBJ2-7	CASTNPSGGQPSYEQYF	TGTGCCAGCACGAACCCCTCCGGGGGACAGCCCTCCTACGAGCAGTACTTC
once	TRBD1	15	TRBV29-1	TRBJ2-1	CSVESSGTGVNEQFF	TGCAGCGTTGAAAGTTCCGGGACAGGGGTAAATGAGCAGTTCTTC
-	TRBD1	13	TRBV11-3	TRBJ1-4	CASSRDRNEKLFF	TGTGCCAGCAGTCGGGACAGGAATGAAAAACTGTTTTTT
-	TRBD2	15	TRBV9	TRBJ2-3	CASRSGGLSTDTQYF	TGTGCCAGCAGAAGCGGGGGGCTAAGCACAGATACGCAGTATTTT
-	TRBD2	15	TRBV6-5	TRBJ2-5	CASRTERGPQETQYF	TGTGCCAGCAGAACGGAGCGGGGACCCCAAGAGACCCAGTACTTC